The 12 T cell receptor beta chains below were found in one sample sequenced in a study of regulatory T cells in long-lasting Graves disease. The time point here: newly diagnosed GD, antithyroid drugs for less than 3 months. The TCR library was made from RNA that had been extracted from PBMCs in TRIzol. Building of the TCR beta libraries involved iRepertoire HTBI primers and Arm-PCR of CDR3 regions. TCRdb itself ran the multiplex PCR reads through MiXCR, one entry per CDR3 protein. Of about 400,000 distinct CDR3 sequences listed, over 14% are singletons. These data were also filed under a second study, of T cells in Graves' hyperthyroidism and ophthalmopathy.

The specimen comprised peripheral blood mononuclear cells (PBMCs), sampled at new diagnosis, from a patient treated with antithyroid drugs. The receptor source for this set is a woman between 40 and 50 years old with Graves disease.

This clonotype was observed many times. The V gene is TRBV28, the J gene TRBJ1-2, with D possibly matching TRBD1 (5 bases). The ends were cut back, 3 bases at V and 3 bases at J, with 11 bases in the middle. Germline V gene data show CDR1 as MDHEN and CDR2 as SYDVKM. The CDR3 length is 14 residues. CDR3 amino acids: CASSLPGSYYGYTF. Here the CDR3 DNA reads TGTGCCAGCAGTTTGCCAGGGAGCTACTATGGCTACACCTTC.

The chain recombines TRBV19 with TRBJ2-2, with TRBD2 identical over 14 bases. Germline V CDR1 and CDR2: LNHDA, SQIVND (reference sequence). The CDR3 is 17 amino acids. V lost 1 base to trimming and J lost 4 bases; unmatched junction nucleotides: 2. The CDR3 loop reads CASSIGGLAGVTGELFF. CDR3 DNA sequence: TGTGCCAGTAGTATAGGGGGACTAGCGGGAGTCACCGGGGAGCTGTTTTTT.

This clonotype was recorded at least ten times. The V call is TRBV7-9, the J call TRBJ2-5, with D possibly called TRBD1 or TRBD2 (5 bases each). CDR1 is SEHNR and CDR2 is FQNEAQ in the germline V gene (reference sequence). V lost 4 bases and J 3 bases, leaving 12 bases between the germline ends. This CDR3 is built from 14 residues. CDR3 nucleotides: TGTGCCAGCAGCTCCACCGGGACCGAAGAGACCCAGTACTTC. It codes for CASSSTGTEETQYF.

This clonotype came up many times. One base away lies a much larger clone, so this may be a sequencing read error. The V and J genes are TRBV6-5 and TRBJ2-3, with TRBD2 matching over 9 bases. The germline CDR1 and CDR2 sequences are MNHEY and SVGAGI. CDR3 length: 15 amino acids. The CDR3 nucleotides are TGTGCCAGCAGTTACTCGACTAGCGGCAGAGATACGCGGTATTTT. This encodes CASSYSTSGRDTRYF.

This clonotype was recorded many times. The chain recombines TRBV7-9 with TRBJ2-1; 7 bases map to TRBD1. Trimming removed 3 bases from V and 10 bases from J; junction bases left unmatched: 15. Germline V gives CDR1 SEHNR, CDR2 FQNEAQ (reference sequence). The CDR3 contains 16 residues. This chain's CDR3 is CASSLPTGMGGREQFF. CDR3 DNA sequence: TGTGCCAGCAGCTTGCCGACAGGGATGGGCGGAAGGGAGCAGTTCTTC.

As concerns this clonotype: A far larger clone is one base from this, pointing to a likely read error. This chain joins TRBV11-3 and TRBJ2-7, with TRBD2 matching 12 bases. Looked up from germline, CDR1 is SGHNT and CDR2 is YENEEA. This CDR3 has 15 residues. The J segment lost 1 base and the V segment lost 5 bases, leaving 3 bases of the junction unmatched. For the CDR3, the DNA is TGTGCCAGCAGCCCCACTAGCGGGAGGTCCTACGAGCAGTACTTC. Translating gives CASSPTSGRSYEQYF.

This clonotype was seen many times. The chain is built from TRBV3-1 and TRBJ2-5; D could derive from TRBD1 or TRBD2 (5 bases each). This CDR3 has 14 residues. Between the trimmed V and J ends, which lost 0 bases and 4 bases, there was a span of 9 bases. Germline V gives CDR1 LGHDT, CDR2 YNNKEL (reference sequence). The CDR3: CASSQDLGRETQYF. The CDR3 DNA sequence: TGTGCCAGCAGCCAAGATTTGGGACGAGAGACCCAGTACTTC.

As to this clonotype: This could be a read error, since a much larger clone is one nucleotide away. The chain joins TRBV6-6 to TRBJ2-1; D is tentatively TRBD1 or TRBD2 (5 bases each). The germline gives CDR1 MNHNY, CDR2 SVGAGI (reference sequence). This CDR3 is 16 amino acids long. V was pared by 0 bases and J by 4 bases, with 13 bases between. The CDR3 region is CASSYSRDGLYNEQFF. The CDR3 DNA reads as TGTGCCAGCAGTTACTCTCGGGACGGGTTATACAATGAGCAGTTCTTC.

Concerning this clonotype: A far larger clone lies a single base away; this is likely a read error. The rearrangement uses TRBV7-8 and TRBJ2-1, with 9 bases aligning to TRBD2. CDR3 length: 17 residues. V shed 5 bases and J 6 bases; nucleotides not matched to a gene: 14. CDR1 and CDR2 (germline): SGHVS, FQNEAQ. CDR3 region: CASSPTPSGIIFNEQFF. In DNA, the CDR3 is TGTGCCAGCAGCCCGACCCCTAGCGGGATTATCTTCAATGAGCAGTTCTTC. Filled out from reference TRBV7-8 and TRBJ2-1, the complete variable domain reads GAGVSQSPRYKVAKRGQDVALRCDPISGHVSLFWYQQALGQGPEFLTYFQNEAQLDKSGLPSDRFFAERPEGSVSTLKIQRTQQEDSAVYLCASSPTPSGIIFNEQFFGPGTRLTVL.

This clonotype was seen at least ten times. V and J are TRBV2 and TRBJ1-5; weak D call: TRBD1 (6 bases). The germline gives CDR1 SNHLY, CDR2 FYNNEI. V was clipped by 1 base and J by 3 bases, with 10 bases between them. This CDR3 contains 15 residues. DNA of the CDR3: TGTGCCAGCAGTGAAGGGCACAGGGCCAATCAGCCCCAGCATTTT. Its translation is CASSEGHRANQPQHF.

This clonotype was picked up many times. The chain carries TRBV24-1 and TRBJ1-3; weak D call: TRBD1 (6 bases). The germline V gene has CDR1 KGHDR and CDR2 SFDVKD. The germline V and J ends were trimmed by 9 bases and 0 bases, with 23 bases remaining between them. This CDR3 has 18 residues. CDR3 amino acids: CATLLPRDNECSGNTIYF. In DNA form, the CDR3 reads TGTGCCACCCTATTGCCCCGGGACAACGAATGCTCTGGAAACACCATATATTTT.

This clonotype was recorded many times. This chain connects TRBV27 to TRBJ2-1; TRBD2 matches 7 bases. V gave up 7 bases and J gave up 5 bases; unmatched junction bases: 2. CDR1 MNHEY and CDR2 SMNVEV come from the germline V gene (reference sequence). This CDR3 region has 12 residues. CDR3 DNA: TGTGCCAGCAAAACTAGCGACAATGAGCAGTTCTTC. It translates to CASKTSDNEQFF.